The present T cell receptor (beta chain) was sequenced within a study of CXCR3-negative and CXCR3-positive naive CD8 T cells. Regarding the study as a whole: Memory CD8+ cells had much lower diversity, and both naive subsets had comparably high diversity. The study found more hydrophobic TRB CDR3s in CXCR3-positive naive cells than in CXCR3-negative naive cells.

The CDR3 spans 11 residues. Each TRB cDNA library was prepared by 5' RACE (with UMI labels). TCRdb re-analyzed the 5' RACE reads; it lists each CDR3 protein once, without DNA. The sample shows tens of thousands of distinct CDR3 sequences, and 0.53% sits with its ten largest clones. Note on this clonotype: Its specificity is unknown.

The chain employs TRBV12-3 or TRBV12-4 and TRBJ2-1; absent DNA, TCRdb's TRBD1 call cannot be checked. This sequence was found in a human donor in good health. Some clones in this sample may be carry-over from other donors' samples. Sequencing was performed on naive CXCR3+ CD8+ T cells from blood. The subset: CD45RO-CCR7+CD27+CD95- naive CD8+ T cells expressing CXCR3 (TNR3+). The CDR3 reads CASGGRRGQFF.